Listed below are T cell receptor beta chains from one sample, sequenced in a study of CD8 T cells in ankylosing spondylitis. TCRdb reprocessed the 5' RACE reads with MiXCR, giving one entry per CDR3 protein. The repertoire holds 240,000 or so distinct CDR3 sequences, with 8.6% as singletons. The sequenced sample was blood, either unsorted or a sorted T cell fraction (not recorded which). The receptors were gathered from a male donor with ankylosing spondylitis or in good health (not recorded which). Both conserved end residues are part of each CDR3. The order of the fields is V gene, J gene, clone size, D gene, CDR3 protein, CDR3 DNA. D genes are given only for firm matches. A row's size may be missing; if present it is once, few, many or a size class.

v_gene: TRBV12-3/TRBV12-4
j_gene: TRBJ1-1
abundance: NA
d_gene: TRBD1
CDR3aa: CASSGKQGGATEAFF
CDR3nt: TGTGCCAGCAGTGGCAAACAGGGGGGGGCCACTGAAGCTTTCTTT

v_gene: TRBV6-5
j_gene: TRBJ2-7
abundance: few
d_gene: TRBD1
CDR3aa: CASSYSWTGLRQYF
CDR3nt: TGTGCCAGCAGTTACTCCTGGACAGGGCTGAGGCAGTACTTC

v_gene: TRBV20-1
j_gene: TRBJ1-1
abundance: NA
d_gene: NA
CDR3aa: CSARGLGGNTEAFF
CDR3nt: TGCAGTGCTAGGGGCCTGGGAGGGAACACTGAAGCTTTCTTT

v_gene: TRBV5-1
j_gene: TRBJ1-1
abundance: many
d_gene: NA
CDR3aa: CASSLAAMNTEAFF
CDR3nt: TGCGCCAGCAGCTTAGCAGCCATGAACACTGAAGCTTTCTTT

v_gene: TRBV7-2
j_gene: TRBJ2-7
abundance: many
d_gene: NA
CDR3aa: CASSPDSGHYEQYF
CDR3nt: TGTGCCAGCAGCCCGGACTCCGGACACTACGAGCAGTACTTC

v_gene: TRBV5-1
j_gene: TRBJ1-4
abundance: many
d_gene: NA
CDR3aa: CASSPGGRNEKLFF
CDR3nt: TGCGCCAGCAGTCCGGGCGGAAGAAATGAAAAACTGTTTTTT

v_gene: TRBV5-1
j_gene: TRBJ2-3
abundance: many
d_gene: TRBD2
CDR3aa: CASSSHPLLAGVDTQYF
CDR3nt: TGCGCCAGCAGCTCCCACCCACTACTAGCGGGGGTAGATACGCAGTATTTT

v_gene: TRBV30
j_gene: TRBJ1-1
abundance: NA
d_gene: NA
CDR3aa: CAWSVRWRQDTEAFF
CDR3nt: TGTGCCTGGAGTGTAAGGTGGCGTCAGGACACTGAAGCTTTCTTT

v_gene: TRBV7-9
j_gene: TRBJ2-1
abundance: many
d_gene: NA
CDR3aa: CASSYEGFYNEQFF
CDR3nt: TGTGCCAGCAGCTATGAAGGGTTTTACAATGAGCAGTTCTTC

v_gene: TRBV29-1
j_gene: TRBJ2-7
abundance: once
d_gene: NA
CDR3aa: CSVLLTNNNEQYF
CDR3nt: TGCAGCGTTTTGTTGACTAATAACAACGAGCAGTACTTC

v_gene: TRBV7-2
j_gene: TRBJ2-7
abundance: many
d_gene: NA
CDR3aa: CASSASWQTTYEQYF
CDR3nt: TGTGCCAGCAGCGCTAGCTGGCAGACTACCTACGAGCAGTACTTC

v_gene: TRBV5-5
j_gene: TRBJ1-2
abundance: many
d_gene: NA
CDR3aa: CASSFILNYGYTF
CDR3nt: TGTGCCAGCAGCTTCATCCTTAACTATGGCTACACCTTC

v_gene: TRBV12-3/TRBV12-4
j_gene: TRBJ1-6
abundance: NA
d_gene: NA
CDR3aa: CASKGGNSPLHF
CDR3nt: TGTGCCAGCAAGGGAGGGAACTCACCCCTCCACTTT

v_gene: TRBV20-1
j_gene: TRBJ1-2
abundance: NA
d_gene: NA
CDR3aa: CCARGTGTYDPYGYTF
CDR3nt: TGCTGTGCTAGAGGAACGGGGACATATGATCCCTATGGCTACACCTTC

v_gene: TRBV11-3
j_gene: TRBJ2-1
abundance: NA
d_gene: TRBD2
CDR3aa: CASSLHLAGPNEQFF
CDR3nt: TGTGCCAGCAGCTTACATCTAGCGGGTCCCAATGAGCAGTTCTTC

v_gene: TRBV12-3/TRBV12-4
j_gene: TRBJ1-1
abundance: NA
d_gene: NA
CDR3aa: CASTLSRVRGEAFF
CDR3nt: TGTGCCAGCACCCTTTCCCGGGTCCGGGGTGAAGCTTTCTTT

v_gene: TRBV7-2
j_gene: TRBJ2-1
abundance: many
d_gene: TRBD2
CDR3aa: CASSSSSGRSNEQFF
CDR3nt: TGTGCCAGCAGCTCCTCTAGCGGGAGATCCAATGAGCAGTTCTTC

v_gene: TRBV5-5
j_gene: TRBJ2-7
abundance: NA
d_gene: NA
CDR3aa: CASSNEGSGLGGEQYF
CDR3nt: TGTGCCAGCAGCAATGAAGGGAGCGGTCTGGGGGGCGAGCAGTACTTC

v_gene: TRBV20-1
j_gene: TRBJ2-3
abundance: many
d_gene: TRBD2
CDR3aa: CSASRLAGHTDTQYF
CDR3nt: TGCAGTGCTAGCCGACTAGCGGGCCACACAGATACGCAGTATTTT

v_gene: TRBV27
j_gene: TRBJ2-7
abundance: many
d_gene: TRBD1
CDR3aa: CASSFRDSSYEQYF
CDR3nt: TGTGCCAGCAGTTTCCGGGACAGCTCCTACGAGCAGTACTTC

v_gene: TRBV20-1
j_gene: TRBJ2-1
abundance: many
d_gene: NA
CDR3aa: CSATSFKGLPNEQFF
CDR3nt: TGCAGTGCTACCTCGTTTAAGGGACTTCCCAATGAGCAGTTCTTC

v_gene: TRBV12-3/TRBV12-4
j_gene: TRBJ1-2
abundance: many
d_gene: NA
CDR3aa: CASSPSGGNYGYTF
CDR3nt: TGTGCCAGCAGCCCGTCGGGCGGTAACTATGGCTACACCTTC

v_gene: TRBV19
j_gene: TRBJ2-3
abundance: many
d_gene: NA
CDR3aa: CASSIEAGRTDTQYF
CDR3nt: TGTGCCAGTAGTATAGAAGCCGGCCGCACAGATACGCAGTATTTT

v_gene: TRBV14
j_gene: TRBJ1-4
abundance: many
d_gene: NA
CDR3aa: CASSQRGWEKLFF
CDR3nt: TGTGCCAGCAGCCAACGAGGGTGGGAAAAACTGTTTTTT

v_gene: TRBV20-1
j_gene: TRBJ2-5
abundance: few
d_gene: NA
CDR3aa: CSASYPSGSRGETQYF
CDR3nt: TGCAGTGCTAGTTACCCCTCGGGATCCCGGGGGGAGACCCAGTACTTC

v_gene: TRBV7-2
j_gene: TRBJ2-7
abundance: NA
d_gene: NA
CDR3aa: CASSASKAYEQYF
CDR3nt: TGTGCCAGCAGCGCCTCGAAGGCCTACGAGCAGTACTTC

v_gene: TRBV6-4
j_gene: TRBJ2-3
abundance: many
d_gene: NA
CDR3aa: CASSLGTRRGDTQYF
CDR3nt: TGTGCCAGCAGCTTAGGAACTAGACGGGGGGATACGCAGTATTTT

v_gene: TRBV11-1
j_gene: TRBJ2-7
abundance: many
d_gene: NA
CDR3aa: CASSTGLYGSLDTTYEQYF
CDR3nt: TGTGCCAGCAGCACTGGCCTGTATGGGAGCCTAGATACAACTTACGAGCAGTACTTC

v_gene: TRBV12-3/TRBV12-4
j_gene: TRBJ1-2
abundance: few
d_gene: TRBD1
CDR3aa: CASSLGDSINYGYTF
CDR3nt: TGTGCCAGCAGTTTGGGGGACAGCATTAACTATGGCTACACCTTC

v_gene: TRBV15
j_gene: TRBJ1-1
abundance: many
d_gene: NA
CDR3aa: CATSIASRGTEAFF
CDR3nt: TGTGCCACCAGCATCGCCAGCAGGGGAACTGAAGCTTTCTTT

v_gene: TRBV12-3/TRBV12-4
j_gene: TRBJ1-1
abundance: NA
d_gene: NA
CDR3aa: CANSLAGGSTEAFF
CDR3nt: TGTGCCAACAGTTTGGCGGGGGGAAGCACTGAAGCTTTCTTT

v_gene: TRBV14
j_gene: TRBJ2-7
abundance: NA
d_gene: NA
CDR3aa: CASSQGLAILELQYF
CDR3nt: TGTGCCAGCAGCCAAGGCCTAGCGATTTTGGAATTACAGTACTTC

v_gene: TRBV20-1
j_gene: TRBJ2-3
abundance: many
d_gene: NA
CDR3aa: CSARPGGGSDTQYF
CDR3nt: TGCAGTGCCCGCCCGGGGGGCGGATCAGATACGCAGTATTTT

v_gene: TRBV6-1
j_gene: TRBJ2-6
abundance: many
d_gene: NA
CDR3aa: CAAKGGGSGANVLTF
CDR3nt: TGTGCCGCCAAAGGGGGTGGCTCTGGGGCCAACGTCCTGACTTTC

v_gene: TRBV5-1
j_gene: TRBJ1-3
abundance: many
d_gene: NA
CDR3aa: CASSFEGNTIYF
CDR3nt: TGCGCCAGCAGCTTTGAGGGAAACACCATATATTTT

v_gene: TRBV29-1
j_gene: TRBJ2-7
abundance: NA
d_gene: NA
CDR3aa: CSARLNYEQYF
CDR3nt: TGCAGCGCCAGATTGAACTACGAGCAGTACTTC

v_gene: TRBV7-2
j_gene: TRBJ1-2
abundance: many
d_gene: NA
CDR3aa: CASSLGTSGYTF
CDR3nt: TGTGCCAGCAGCTTAGGGACATCTGGCTACACCTTC

v_gene: TRBV19
j_gene: TRBJ1-5
abundance: NA
d_gene: NA
CDR3aa: CASSGAGRSNQPQHF
CDR3nt: TGTGCCAGTAGTGGCGCAGGGCGTAGCAATCAGCCCCAGCATTTT

v_gene: TRBV4-3
j_gene: TRBJ2-4
abundance: many
d_gene: NA
CDR3aa: CASSQDRQGGGIQYF
CDR3nt: TGCGCCAGCAGCCAAGATCGGCAGGGAGGTGGCATTCAGTACTTC

v_gene: TRBV5-1
j_gene: TRBJ1-1
abundance: few
d_gene: NA
CDR3aa: CASTNTGFTEAFF
CDR3nt: TGCGCCAGCACCAATACAGGGTTCACTGAAGCTTTCTTT

v_gene: TRBV20-1
j_gene: TRBJ1-1
abundance: many
d_gene: NA
CDR3aa: CSARDFDEEGSEAFF
CDR3nt: TGCAGTGCTAGAGATTTTGACGAAGAGGGCTCTGAAGCTTTCTTT

v_gene: TRBV5-1
j_gene: TRBJ1-1
abundance: NA
d_gene: TRBD1
CDR3aa: CATQGEMNTEAFF
CDR3nt: TGCGCCACCCAGGGGGAAATGAACACTGAAGCTTTCTTT

v_gene: TRBV7-2
j_gene: TRBJ1-1
abundance: many
d_gene: TRBD1
CDR3aa: CAIRGGIRQGSTEAFF
CDR3nt: TGTGCCATAAGGGGGGGTATCCGACAGGGAAGCACTGAAGCTTTCTTT

v_gene: TRBV7-8
j_gene: TRBJ2-5
abundance: many
d_gene: TRBD2
CDR3aa: CASSLAGLAGGPVQETQYF
CDR3nt: TGTGCCAGCAGCTTAGCGGGACTAGCGGGAGGGCCAGTCCAAGAGACCCAGTACTTC

v_gene: TRBV4-3
j_gene: TRBJ1-1
abundance: many
d_gene: NA
CDR3aa: CASSQGGGRGRTEAFF
CDR3nt: TGCGCCAGCAGCCAAGGAGGTGGCAGGGGAAGAACTGAAGCTTTCTTT

v_gene: TRBV3-1
j_gene: TRBJ2-7
abundance: many
d_gene: NA
CDR3aa: CASSPVGSYEQYF
CDR3nt: TGTGCCAGCAGCCCCGTGGGGTCCTACGAGCAGTACTTC

v_gene: TRBV7-2
j_gene: TRBJ1-5
abundance: many
d_gene: NA
CDR3aa: CASSPNSNQPQHF
CDR3nt: TGTGCCAGCAGTCCAAATAGCAATCAGCCCCAGCATTTT

v_gene: TRBV20-1
j_gene: TRBJ1-1
abundance: many
d_gene: NA
CDR3aa: CSARGIRDTEAFF
CDR3nt: TGCAGTGCTAGAGGTATCCGGGACACTGAAGCTTTCTTT

v_gene: TRBV4-3
j_gene: TRBJ1-5
abundance: few
d_gene: NA
CDR3aa: CASSQVPGSRCNQPQHF
CDR3nt: TGCGCCAGCAGCCAAGTTCCCGGAAGTCGGTGCAATCAGCCCCAGCATTTT

v_gene: TRBV3-1
j_gene: TRBJ2-2
abundance: once
d_gene: NA
CDR3aa: CASSQVAGARDTGELFF
CDR3nt: TGTGCCAGCAGCCAAGTAGCTGGGGCTCGGGACACCGGGGAGCTGTTTTTT

v_gene: TRBV24-1
j_gene: TRBJ2-1
abundance: many
d_gene: NA
CDR3aa: CATSEAGVMNEQFF
CDR3nt: TGTGCCACCAGTGAAGCAGGGGTCATGAATGAGCAGTTCTTC

v_gene: TRBV20-1
j_gene: TRBJ1-1
abundance: many
d_gene: NA
CDR3aa: CSARTGPKNTEAFF
CDR3nt: TGCAGTGCTAGAACAGGGCCCAAGAACACTGAAGCTTTCTTT

v_gene: TRBV12-3/TRBV12-4
j_gene: TRBJ2-7
abundance: few
d_gene: TRBD1
CDR3aa: CASSGQGRTYEQYF
CDR3nt: TGTGCCAGCAGTGGACAGGGGAGAACCTACGAGCAGTACTTC

v_gene: TRBV5-1
j_gene: TRBJ2-3
abundance: many
d_gene: NA
CDR3aa: CASSLGRFRDGTNTQYF
CDR3nt: TGCGCCAGCAGCTTGGGACGTTTCCGGGACGGCACGAATACGCAGTATTTT

v_gene: TRBV30
j_gene: TRBJ1-1
abundance: few
d_gene: NA
CDR3aa: CAWGPGHHTEAFF
CDR3nt: TGTGCCTGGGGCCCCGGGCACCACACTGAAGCTTTCTTT